The source of this TCR beta chain is a study of radiotherapy plus CTLA-4 blockade in lung cancer. Points from the study as a whole: In blood, early T cell clone dynamics reportedly predicted response best, together with interferon-beta.

The CDR3 length is 15 residues. V shed 3 bases and J shed 7 bases, with 16 bases lying between them. The germline gives CDR1 MNHEY, CDR2 SMNVEV (reference sequence). This clone appeared once. Its specificity is unknown. Assay: immunoSEQ multiplex PCR; the TCRdb copy retains only in-frame clones and omits some. The sample has approximately 57,000 clones, almost 85% seen once. The input for sequencing was peripheral blood, taken from a patient treated with radiotherapy plus ipilimumab. The sequence came from a human donor with non-small cell lung cancer whose response to radiotherapy plus ipilimumab could not be evaluated. The chain recombines TRBV27 with TRBJ2-1, with a tentative D call TRBD1 (6 bases). The DNA of the CDR3 is TGTGCCAGCAGTTTCCGGGACAATGTGGGGAATGAGCAGTTCTTC. It encodes CASSFRDNVGNEQFF.